The entry below describes one TCR beta chain. This sample stems from a study of control samples from healthy donors and cancer patients. In germline, CDR1 is SGHTA, CDR2 FQGNSA. V was pared by 5 bases and J by 5 bases, with 15 bases between. The CDR3 sequence is 15 residues long. Only in-frame clones appear in the TCRdb table, and some are missing; sequencing was by immunoSEQ multiplex PCR. The sample holds about 140,000 clones, around 90% seen once. The sample consisted of blood. The receptor was derived from a man aged 25-40 years in good health. The chain carries TRBV7-2 and TRBJ1-4, with D perhaps matching TRBD1 (6 bases). This CDR3 is CASSPGQRSNEKLFF. The CDR3 DNA sequence: TGTGCCAGCAGCCCTGGACAGCGCTCGAATGAAAAACTGTTTTTT.